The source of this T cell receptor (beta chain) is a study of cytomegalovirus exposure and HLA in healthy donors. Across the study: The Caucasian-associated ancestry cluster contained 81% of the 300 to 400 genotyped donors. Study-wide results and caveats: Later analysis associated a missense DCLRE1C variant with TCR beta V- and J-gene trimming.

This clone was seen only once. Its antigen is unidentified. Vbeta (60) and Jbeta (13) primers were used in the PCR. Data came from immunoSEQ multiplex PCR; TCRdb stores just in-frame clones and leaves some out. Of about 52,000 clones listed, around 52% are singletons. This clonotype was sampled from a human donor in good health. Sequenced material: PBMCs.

The CDR3: CASSPPTFVSGNTIYF. The CDR3 bases are TGTGCCAGCTCACCACCGACTTTTGTCTCTGGAAACACCATATATTTT. The V and J genes are TRBV18 and TRBJ1-3; D ambiguous. The germline V and J ends were trimmed by 0 bases and 0 bases, with 9 bases remaining between them. Germline V gene sequence: CDR1 KGHSH, CDR2 LQKENI. This CDR3 contains 16 residues.